This T cell receptor beta chain was profiled in a study of beta chain features in type 1 diabetes. Sequenced material consisted of expressed TCRB transcripts (all of the isolated RNA was reverse transcribed). The table came from immunoSEQ multiplex PCR; TCRdb's copy has only in-frame clones and leaves some out. Altogether 150,000 to 200,000 clones are present, around 63% being singletons, with the ten largest covering about 0.1%. Worth noting for this clone: Its specificity is unknown.

The study, taken as a whole, reports: Type 1 diabetes patients had moderately but significantly shorter TCRB CDR3s in all four CD4+ subsets.

Trimming shortened V by 4 bases and J by 5 bases, and 8 bases separated the two germline ends. The germline V gene encodes CDR1 DFQATT and CDR2 SNEGSKA (reference sequence). The CDR3 loop spans 11 amino acids. The sequenced sample was naive CD4+ T cells from blood. This TCR derives from a man aged 30 to 45 with type 1 diabetes. The chain recombines TRBV20-1 with TRBJ1-1; D not resolved. This CDR3 reads CSATRGTEAFF. CDR3 DNA sequence: TGCAGTGCTACCCGTGGGACTGAAGCTTTCTTT.